These 8 T cell receptor beta chains originate from one sample sequenced in a study of PD-1 blockade in classical Hodgkin lymphoma. Regarding time point: cycle 4 day 1 (C4D1), after five to seven weeks of nivolumab. Every patient had relapsed following autologous stem cell transplantation, and cohorts differed in brentuximab vedotin exposure. By magnetic negative selection, CD8+ T cells were isolated from the thawed PBMCs. Only in-frame clones appear in the TCRdb table, and some are missing; sequencing was by immunoSEQ multiplex PCR. The sample has 7,500 to 8,500 clones; 65% to 80% are singletons. The specimen comprised CD8+ T cells from blood, sampled before the fourth cycle of nivolumab. All receptors derive from a human donor with classical Hodgkin lymphoma.

This chain connects TRBV7-6 to TRBJ2-7; weak D call: TRBD1 (6 bases). The CDR3 loop spans 14 amino acids. V lost 3 bases to trimming and J lost 6 bases, with 15 bases between them. Germline CDR1 reads SGHVS; CDR2 reads FNYEAQ. This chain's CDR3 is CASSLSDSTFEQYF. The CDR3 nucleotides read TGTGCCAGCAGCTTGTCGGACAGCACCTTCGAGCAGTACTTC.

This clone is deemed medium-sized. DNA of the CDR3: TGTGCCAGCAGTCCAGGGGGCCCACCCCCCTACGAGCAGTACTTC. Amino acid sequence: CASSPGGPPPYEQYF. The J gene is TRBJ2-7, the V gene TRBV28; TRBD1 aligns across 8 bases. The CDR3 totals 15 residues. Unmatched junction bases numbered 8, after V lost 5 bases and J lost 2 bases. CDR1 and CDR2 (germline): MDHEN, SYDVKM.

By share, this clone counts as large. V gene TRBV19 combines with J gene TRBJ2-1; D possibly corresponds to TRBD2 (6 bases). Trimming cost V 1 base and J 6 bases, with 16 bases left between them. The V gene's germline CDR1 is LNHDA and CDR2 SQIVND (reference sequence). The CDR3 totals 16 residues. The DNA of the CDR3 is TGTGCCAGTAGTATAGGAGGATGGGGACTGATCAATGAGCAGTTCTTC. Its protein is CASSIGGWGLINEQFF.

The chain links TRBV5-4 to TRBJ1-2, with D unclear. This CDR3 spans 18 amino acids. With 0 bases removed from V and 0 bases from J, the gap between germline ends came to 18 bases. CDR1 SGHNT and CDR2 YYREEE come from the germline V gene (reference sequence). The CDR3 DNA reads TGTGCCAGCAGCTTGGAGGTAGGACCACCGCCCCCTAACTATGGCTACACCTTC. Translating gives CASSLEVGPPPPNYGYTF.

The chain recombines TRBV11-1 with TRBJ2-3; 10 bases are shared with TRBD2. V dropped 4 bases and J dropped 4; count of bases not matched to a gene: 5. CDR1 and CDR2 from the germline V gene are SGHAT and FQDESV (reference sequence). This CDR3 spans 15 amino acids. This chain's CDR3 is CASSSTSGPSDTQYF. The CDR3 DNA reads TGTGCCAGCAGCTCGACTAGCGGGCCCTCAGATACGCAGTATTTT.

This clone appeared once. The chain couples TRBV6-1 to TRBJ2-3, with D perhaps matching TRBD1 or TRBD2 (6 bases each). Per the germline V gene, CDR1 is MNHNS and CDR2 is SASEGT. V shed 2 bases and J shed 5 bases, with 17 bases lying between them. CDR3 length equals 16 residues. This chain's CDR3 is CASSEWIGGLGDTQYF. CDR3 nucleotides: TGTGCCAGCAGTGAATGGATAGGGGGGCTGGGAGATACGCAGTATTTT.

The chain joins TRBV11-3 to TRBJ2-3; D remains unclear. Germline V gene sequence: CDR1 SGHNT, CDR2 YENEEA. Trimming took off 8 bases at V and 2 bases at J, with 14 bases between the two ends. This CDR3 contains 14 residues. The CDR3: CASSKAPLTDTQYF. The CDR3 nucleotides are TGTGCCAGCTCCAAGGCCCCCCTCACAGATACGCAGTATTTT.

The chain links TRBV5-1 to TRBJ2-3; 10 bases are a match to TRBD2. CDR3 length: 16 residues. Trimming at V came to 0 bases and at J to 3 bases, leaving 4 bases not matched to a gene. Germline V gives CDR1 SGHRS, CDR2 YFSETQ. CDR3 nucleotides: TGCGCCAGCAGCTTGGAGGGACTAGCGCTGACAGATACGCAGTATTTT. This codes for CASSLEGLALTDTQYF.